This TCR beta chain comes out of a study of T cell repertoires in cytomegalovirus infection. Study-level information: Matching HLA type, along with CMV infection, was indicated by public TCR beta signatures.

This clonotype was seen a few times. Its antigen is as yet unknown. V was trimmed by 1 base and J by 0 bases, leaving 21 bases between them. Germline lookup yields CDR1 DFQATT and CDR2 SNEGSKA (reference sequence). The CDR3 consists of 18 residues. Study results and caveats: Clonotype analysis showed dominance of the ex vivo response by HLA-C-restricted CMV-specific TCR beta clonotypes. CMV carriers having the relevant HLA were flagged by cumulative public TCR beta family frequency.

TCRdb independently ran MiXCR on the reads; one entry per CDR3 protein. Seen here are roughly 640,000 distinct CDR3 sequences, about 24% observed once, and the top ten hold 6.5% to 10%. This TCR derives from a human donor in good health (CMV status not recorded). Some clones in this sample may be carry-over from other donors' samples. The chain has TRBV20-1 and TRBJ1-1; D possibly corresponds to TRBD1 (6 bases). The sequenced sample consisted of CD8+ T cells from PBMCs. As DNA, the CDR3 is TGCAGTGCTAGAGTCATTAACCGGGACAAAGCAATGAACACTGAAGCTTTCTTT. This sequence encodes CSARVINRDKAMNTEAFF.